The TCR beta chain under discussion was sequenced for a study of identical twins. Study results and limitations: Less excess twin sharing appeared in beta out-of-frame sequences. Invariant MAIT and iNKT cells could partly confound zero-insertion analyses. A cross-sectional statistical analysis, not follow-up of the same donors, supported the conclusions. Low generation probability was overrepresented in out-of-frame alpha sequences shared by twins.

CDR3 length equals 15 residues. Germline V lookup: CDR1 SGHRS, CDR2 YFSETQ. Trimming stripped 4 bases from V and 2 bases from J, with 12 bases between. This clonotype was observed a handful of times. The target antigen is unknown. TCRdb reprocessed the 5' RACE reads via MiXCR and lists one record per CDR3 protein. The repertoire has 700,000 to 950,000 distinct CDR3 sequences, 12% of them found once; the top ten carry around 1.5%. The same sample was also studied in work on yellow fever vaccine responses in identical twins.

This receptor was taken from a woman aged 18-29 years in good health. Sequenced input: PBMCs. The chain is built from TRBV5-1 and TRBJ2-2; no firm D call. The CDR3 nucleotides read TGCGCCAGCAGCCTCGACGTAACCAACACCGGGGAGCTGTTTTTT. Translating gives CASSLDVTNTGELFF.